This TCR beta chain was captured by sequencing in a study of blood T cell repertoires in COVID-19. On the study more broadly: Collection of acute and convalescent COVID-19 samples took place in the United States, Italy and Spain. Sources were T cells, B-cell-depleted T cells, or PBMCs; the material itself was cDNA or gDNA.

As processed by the authors: Amplification of reference gene primers provided the estimated nucleated cell counts. Sequencing used immunoSEQ multiplex PCR; TCRdb keeps in-frame clones, though not all of them. D and trimming were read from the DNA, whereas the V and J calls and clone size are those reported in that table. The data hold 70,000 to 95,000 clones, with about 93% observed a single time. The CDR3 contains 14 residues. V gave up 2 bases and J gave up 3 bases, with 8 bases separating them. CDR1 is MDHEN and CDR2 is SYDVKM in the germline V gene. The specimen was peripheral blood. The chain has TRBV28 and TRBJ1-3; D not certain. This sequence was found in a woman aged 45-65 years in a cohort sampled during active COVID-19. The DNA of the CDR3 is TGTGCCAGCAGTTTAATAGTCGGTGGAAACACCATATATTTT. This gives the protein CASSLIVGGNTIYF.